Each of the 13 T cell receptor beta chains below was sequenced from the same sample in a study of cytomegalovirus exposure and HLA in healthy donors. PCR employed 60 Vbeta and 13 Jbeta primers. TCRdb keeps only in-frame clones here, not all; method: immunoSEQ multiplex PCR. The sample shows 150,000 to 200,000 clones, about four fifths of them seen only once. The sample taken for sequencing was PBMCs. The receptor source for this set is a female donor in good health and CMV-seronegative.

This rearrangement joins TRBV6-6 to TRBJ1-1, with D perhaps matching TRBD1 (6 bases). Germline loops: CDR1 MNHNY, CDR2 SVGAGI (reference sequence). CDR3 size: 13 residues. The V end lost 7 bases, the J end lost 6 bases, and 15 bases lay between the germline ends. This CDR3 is CASTLGGPAEAFF. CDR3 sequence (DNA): TGTGCCAGCACCCTGGGGGGGCCGGCTGAAGCTTTCTTT.

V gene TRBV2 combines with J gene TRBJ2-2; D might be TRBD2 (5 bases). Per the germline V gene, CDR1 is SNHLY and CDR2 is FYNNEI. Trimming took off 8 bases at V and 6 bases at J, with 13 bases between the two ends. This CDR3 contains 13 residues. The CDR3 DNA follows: TGTGCCAGCGCGGCTAGCTCCTCCGGGGAGCTGTTTTTT. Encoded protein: CASAASSSGELFF.

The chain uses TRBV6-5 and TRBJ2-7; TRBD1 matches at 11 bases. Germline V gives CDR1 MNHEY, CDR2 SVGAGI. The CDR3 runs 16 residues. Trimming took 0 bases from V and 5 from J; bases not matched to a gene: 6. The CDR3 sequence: CASSYSAGTGGNEQYF. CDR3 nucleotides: TGTGCCAGCAGTTACTCGGCCGGGACAGGGGGTAACGAGCAGTACTTC.

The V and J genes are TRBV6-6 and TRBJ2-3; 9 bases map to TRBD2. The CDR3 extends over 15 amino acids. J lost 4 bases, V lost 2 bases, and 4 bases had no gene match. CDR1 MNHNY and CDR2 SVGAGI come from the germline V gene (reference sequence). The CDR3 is CASSYGRGGADTQYF. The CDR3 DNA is TGTGCCAGCAGTTACGGGCGGGGGGGGGCAGATACGCAGTATTTT.

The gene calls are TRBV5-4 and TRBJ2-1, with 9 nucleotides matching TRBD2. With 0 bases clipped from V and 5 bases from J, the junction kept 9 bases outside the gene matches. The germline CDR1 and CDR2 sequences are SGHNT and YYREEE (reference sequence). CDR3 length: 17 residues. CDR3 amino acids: CASSLARLAEGDNEQFF. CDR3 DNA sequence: TGTGCCAGCAGCTTGGCCCGACTAGCGGAGGGGGACAATGAGCAGTTCTTC. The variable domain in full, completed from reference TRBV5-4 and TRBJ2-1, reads ETGVTQSPTHLIKTRGQQVTLRCSSQSGHNTVSWYQQALGQGPQFIFQYYREEENGRGNFPPRFSGLQFPNYSSELNVNALELDDSALYLCASSLARLAEGDNEQFFGPGTRLTVL.

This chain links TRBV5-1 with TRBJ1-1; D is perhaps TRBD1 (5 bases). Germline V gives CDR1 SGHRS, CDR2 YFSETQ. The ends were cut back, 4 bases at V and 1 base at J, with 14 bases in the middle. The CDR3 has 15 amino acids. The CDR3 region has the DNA TGCGCCAGCAGCCAATTCGGGACTACGAACACTGAAGCTTTCTTT. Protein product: CASSQFGTTNTEAFF. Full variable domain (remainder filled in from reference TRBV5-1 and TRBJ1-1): KAGVTQTPRYLIKTRGQQVTLSCSPISGHRSVSWYQQTPGQGLQFLFEYFSETQRNKGNFPGRFSGRQFSNSRSEMNVSTLELGDSALYLCASSQFGTTNTEAFFGQGTRLTVV.

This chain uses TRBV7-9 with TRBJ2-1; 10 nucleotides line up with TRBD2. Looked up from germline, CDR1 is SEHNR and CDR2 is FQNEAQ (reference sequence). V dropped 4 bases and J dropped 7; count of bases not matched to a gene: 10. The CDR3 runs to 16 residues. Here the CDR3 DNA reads TGTGCCAGCAGCTCCCCGGAGCGGGAGGGGGGGAATGAGCAGTTCTTC. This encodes CASSSPEREGGNEQFF.

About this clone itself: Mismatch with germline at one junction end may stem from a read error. In DNA, the CDR3 is TGTGCCACCAGCAGAGATCGGCGCTCCTACAATGAGCGGTTCTTC. Protein product: CATSRDRRSYNERFF. The V and J genes are TRBV15 and TRBJ2-1; unclear D gene. CDR1 and CDR2 from the germline V gene are LNHNV and YYDKDF (reference sequence). The CDR3 consists of 15 residues. Drawing the rest from reference TRBV15 and TRBJ2-1, the complete variable domain is DAMVIQNPRYQVTQFGKPVTLSCSQTLNHNVMYWYQQKSSQAPKLLFHYYDKDFNNEADTPDNFQSRRPNTSFCFLDIRSPGLGDTAMYLCATSRDRRSYNERFFGPGTRLTVL.

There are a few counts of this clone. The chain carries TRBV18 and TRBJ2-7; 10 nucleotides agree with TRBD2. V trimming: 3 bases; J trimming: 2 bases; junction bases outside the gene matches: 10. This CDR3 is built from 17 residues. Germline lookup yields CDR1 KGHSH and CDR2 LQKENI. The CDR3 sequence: CASSPGTSETNPYEQYF. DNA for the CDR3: TGTGCCAGCTCACCGGGGACTAGCGAAACAAACCCCTACGAGCAGTACTTC.

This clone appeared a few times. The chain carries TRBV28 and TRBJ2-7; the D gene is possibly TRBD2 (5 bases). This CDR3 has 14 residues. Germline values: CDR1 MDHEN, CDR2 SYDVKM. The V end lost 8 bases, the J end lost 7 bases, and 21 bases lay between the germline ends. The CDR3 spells CASRPTSRRSEQYF. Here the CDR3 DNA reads TGTGCCAGCCGTCCCACCTCCCGGAGGAGTGAGCAGTACTTC.

The CDR3 bases are TGTGCCAGCAGCCAAGAGGCGGGACAGGGATGGGAGACCCAGTACTTC. Its protein product is CASSQEAGQGWETQYF. The rearrangement joins TRBV14 to TRBJ2-5, with TRBD1 identical over 9 bases. The CDR3 has 16 amino acids. From germline, CDR1 is SGHDN and CDR2 FVKESK. The junction had 7 bases not matched to a gene; V was cut back by 0 bases and J by 5 bases.

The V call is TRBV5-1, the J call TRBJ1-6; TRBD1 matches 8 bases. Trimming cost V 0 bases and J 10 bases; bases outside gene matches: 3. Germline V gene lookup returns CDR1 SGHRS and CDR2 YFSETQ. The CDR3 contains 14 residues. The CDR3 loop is CASSLGDRGSPLHF. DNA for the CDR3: TGCGCCAGCAGCTTGGGCGACAGGGGATCACCCCTCCACTTT.

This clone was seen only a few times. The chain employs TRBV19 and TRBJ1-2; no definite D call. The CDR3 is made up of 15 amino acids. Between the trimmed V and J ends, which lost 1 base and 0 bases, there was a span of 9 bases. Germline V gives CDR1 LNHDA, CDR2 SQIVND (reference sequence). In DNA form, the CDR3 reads TGTGCCAGTAGTATAGGCGGCGGAGCTAACTATGGCTACACCTTC. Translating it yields CASSIGGGANYGYTF.